This T cell receptor beta chain came from a study of OX40 agonist ivuxolimab in advanced cancers. About the study: A male proportion of about 86% was recorded, with mean age roughly 60 years and range 23 to 79. Partial responses were achieved by three patients, one with hepatocellular carcinoma and two with cutaneous melanoma. Whole-study results and caveats: Several nonresponders also turned out to have low normalized T-cell clonal expansion.

The CDR3 has 12 amino acids. CDR1 is SGHTA, CDR2 FQGNSA, per germline. Trimming took 5 bases from V and 13 from J; bases not matched to a gene: 7. Blood draws occurred at baseline, cycle 4 day 1, and cycle 7 day 1. About this clone: What it binds is not known.

TCRdb's copy holds only in-frame clones and misses some; the assay was immunoSEQ multiplex PCR. Here the sample spans fewer than 30,000 clones, roughly 76% being singletons. The chain links TRBV7-2 to TRBJ2-1, with 8 bases aligning to TRBD2. The material was CD4+ or CD8+ T cells sorted from blood, obtained in a trial of the OX40 agonist ivuxolimab. The sequence came from an adult with an advanced solid tumor such as melanoma, head and neck, liver or kidney cancer. The CDR3 DNA reads as TGTGCCAGCAGCGACACCGGGACTAGACAGTTCTTC. Translation gives CASSDTGTRQFF.